The 29 T cell receptor beta chains presented below share a single source sample, sequenced in a study of shared clonotypes between healthy human individuals. Assay: immunoSEQ multiplex PCR; the TCRdb copy retains only in-frame clones and omits some. The table lists 2 million to 2.5 million clones, roughly 95% of them singletons, with 0.13% in the top ten. Sequencing was done on a sample of naive CD4+ T cells sorted from blood. Subset meaning: CD45RA+ positively selected. These receptor sequences come from a man aged 18 to 35 in good health.

This clone was picked up one time. V usage is TRBV6-5 and J usage is TRBJ1-1; 8 bases align to TRBD1. Germline assignment: CDR1 MNHEY and CDR2 SVGAGI. The CDR3 has 13 amino acids. V shed 6 bases, J shed 6 bases, and the junction held 6 bases outside the gene matches. The CDR3 DNA reads TGTGCCAGCAGGAAACAGGGGGTAGCTGAAGCTTTCTTT. Its translation: CASRKQGVAEAFF.

The chain combines TRBV18 with TRBJ2-4; D not resolved. This CDR3 spans 14 amino acids. V was pared by 2 bases and J by 7 bases, with 12 bases between. Germline V lookup: CDR1 KGHSH, CDR2 LQKENI. The CDR3 DNA reads TGTGCCAGCTCACCATTCGAATCTCGCAACATTCAGTACTTC. Translated: CASSPFESRNIQYF.

The rearrangement links TRBV5-1 to TRBJ2-5, with 9 bases matching TRBD2. Germline lookup yields CDR1 SGHRS and CDR2 YFSETQ. Trimming took 5 bases from V and 2 from J; bases not matched to a gene: 10. This CDR3 has 16 amino acids. CDR3 sequence (DNA): TGCGCCAGCAGACTGGGAATGGCGGGAGGGCAAGAGACCCAGTACTTC. It is translated as CASRLGMAGGQETQYF. The full variable domain, completed using reference TRBV5-1 and TRBJ2-5, is KAGVTQTPRYLIKTRGQQVTLSCSPISGHRSVSWYQQTPGQGLQFLFEYFSETQRNKGNFPGRFSGRQFSNSRSEMNVSTLELGDSALYLCASRLGMAGGQETQYFGPGTRLLVL.

As regards this clone: Other DNA sequences in the same sample also yield this CDR3. The V and J genes are TRBV5-1 and TRBJ2-7; 9 positions agree with TRBD1. The CDR3 runs to 14 residues. V shed 5 bases and J 0 bases; nucleotides not matched to a gene: 3. Per the germline V gene, CDR1 is SGHRS and CDR2 is YFSETQ. The CDR3 region has the DNA TGCGCCAGCAGTCGGACAGGGGACTCCTACGAGCAGTACTTC. Translation: CASSRTGDSYEQYF. The full variable domain, its missing parts supplied by reference TRBV5-1 and TRBJ2-7, is KAGVTQTPRYLIKTRGQQVTLSCSPISGHRSVSWYQQTPGQGLQFLFEYFSETQRNKGNFPGRFSGRQFSNSRSEMNVSTLELGDSALYLCASSRTGDSYEQYFGPGTRLTVT.

The chain recombines TRBV7-6 with TRBJ1-5, with D perhaps TRBD1 (6 bases). The V end lost 1 base, the J end lost 1 base, and 8 bases lay between the germline ends. The CDR3 runs to 15 residues. Per the germline V gene, CDR1 is SGHVS and CDR2 is FNYEAQ. The CDR3 DNA sequence: TGTGCCAGCAGCTTAGACCAGGGGAGCAATCAGCCCCAGCATTTT. Amino acid sequence: CASSLDQGSNQPQHF.

This clone was picked up one time. The chain joins TRBV10-3 to TRBJ1-4; TRBD1 matches at 12 bases. This CDR3 comprises 16 residues. CDR1 is ENHRY, CDR2 SYGVKD, per germline. J lost 8 bases, V lost 5 bases, and 9 bases had no gene match. The CDR3 sequence: CAISPGTGGAGEKLFF. The CDR3 DNA is TGTGCCATCAGTCCCGGGACAGGGGGCGCGGGGGAAAAACTGTTTTTT.

This clone was picked up one time. The V and J genes are TRBV27 and TRBJ2-7, with D unclear. V was pared by 5 bases and J by 7 bases, with 12 bases between. CDR3 length: 12 residues. CDR1 is MNHEY, CDR2 SMNVEV, per germline (reference sequence). As DNA, the CDR3 is TGTGCCAGCAGTGCGACATTGGGGGAGCAGTACTTC. Amino acid sequence: CASSATLGEQYF.

The chain has TRBV18 and TRBJ2-7; 10 positions match TRBD2. The length of the CDR3 is 15 residues. The trim removed 0 bases at V and 6 bases at J, leaving 5 bases unmatched. Germline CDR1 and CDR2: KGHSH and LQKENI. CDR3: CASSPPFPSGSEQYF. The CDR3 coding sequence is TGTGCCAGCTCACCACCCTTCCCTAGCGGGAGCGAGCAGTACTTC. The full variable domain, its missing parts supplied by reference TRBV18 and TRBJ2-7, is NAGVMQNPRHLVRRRGQEARLRCSPMKGHSHVYWYRQLPEEGLKFMVYLQKENIIDESGMPKERFSAEFPKEGPSILRIQQVVRGDSAAYFCASSPPFPSGSEQYFGPGTRLTVT.

This rearrangement joins TRBV28 to TRBJ1-3; weak D call: TRBD1 (6 bases). Germline lookup yields CDR1 MDHEN and CDR2 SYDVKM. The CDR3 totals 13 residues. Trimming shortened V by 8 bases and J by 4 bases, and 12 bases separated the two germline ends. The chain's CDR3 is CASSGEGGNTIYF. The CDR3 bases are TGTGCCAGCTCAGGGGAAGGAGGAAACACCATATATTTT.

CDR3 coding DNA: TGTGCCAGCAGTTTATGGTCGCAGAACACTGAAGCTTTCTTT. It codes for CASSLWSQNTEAFF. The chain couples TRBV28 to TRBJ1-1; D remains ambiguous. The CDR3 consists of 14 residues. Trimming took off 0 bases at V and 1 base at J, with 6 bases between the two ends. Germline CDR1 reads MDHEN; CDR2 reads SYDVKM.

The chain joins TRBV18 to TRBJ2-7; D not resolved. V lost 2 bases to trimming and J lost 6 bases, with 11 bases between them. Per germline, CDR1 KGHSH and CDR2 LQKENI. The CDR3 runs to 13 residues. CDR3 protein: CASSPRESSEQYF. DNA for the CDR3: TGTGCCAGCTCACCAAGGGAATCCAGCGAGCAGTACTTC. Full variable domain (rest looked up from reference TRBV18 and TRBJ2-7): NAGVMQNPRHLVRRRGQEARLRCSPMKGHSHVYWYRQLPEEGLKFMVYLQKENIIDESGMPKERFSAEFPKEGPSILRIQQVVRGDSAAYFCASSPRESSEQYFGPGTRLTVT.

The chain uses TRBV28 and TRBJ1-2, with unresolved D. This CDR3 is built from 10 residues. CDR1 is MDHEN, CDR2 SYDVKM, per germline. V lost 8 bases, J lost 7 bases, and 8 bases lay in between. The CDR3, as DNA: TGTGCCAGCGGAACATCTGGCTACACCTTC. Translation: CASGTSGYTF.

V gene TRBV7-2 combines with J gene TRBJ2-7; 13 nucleotides agree with TRBD2. V was clipped by 3 bases and J by 10 bases; unmatched bases: 12. Germline CDR1 is SGHTA and CDR2 is FQGNSA. The CDR3 is 16 residues long. The CDR3 DNA reads TGTGCCAGCAGCTTGGGTCCCGGGACTAGCGGGACCAGACAGTACTTC. It encodes CASSLGPGTSGTRQYF.

The rearrangement joins TRBV27 to TRBJ2-7; D gene uncertain. The CDR3 is 13 residues long. Germline V gene data show CDR1 as MNHEY and CDR2 as SMNVEV (reference sequence). V lost 6 bases and J 3 bases, leaving 12 bases between the germline ends. The CDR3: CASSSATDYEQYF. The CDR3 DNA reads TGTGCCAGCAGCTCTGCGACGGACTACGAGCAGTACTTC.

The chain employs TRBV2 and TRBJ1-5; no definite D call. V lost 7 bases to trimming and J lost 2 bases, with 12 bases between them. This CDR3 has 14 amino acids. Germline V gene data show CDR1 as SNHLY and CDR2 as FYNNEI. CDR3 nucleotide sequence: TGTGCCAGCAATAACCTTTCGGGCAATCAGCCCCAGCATTTT. The encoded protein is CASNNLSGNQPQHF. Drawing the rest from reference TRBV2 and TRBJ1-5, the complete variable domain is EPEVTQTPSHQVTQMGQEVILRCVPISNHLYFYWYRQILGQKVEFLVSFYNNEISEKSEIFDDQFSVERPDGSNFTLKIRSTKLEDSAMYFCASNNLSGNQPQHFGDGTRLSIL.

This clone appeared a few times. The V and J genes are TRBV18 and TRBJ1-2; D might be TRBD1 (6 bases). Germline values: CDR1 KGHSH, CDR2 LQKENI. The CDR3 loop spans 15 amino acids. V was pared by 3 bases and J by 2 bases, with 13 bases between. In DNA form, the CDR3 reads TGTGCCAGCTCACCCCCGGGGGCAGGGAACTATGGCTACACCTTC. Its translation: CASSPPGAGNYGYTF.

The CDR3 DNA follows: TGTGCCAGCAGTTTGGGACGTACAGGGGGATCACCCCTCCACTTT. As protein: CASSLGRTGGSPLHF. This chain links TRBV6-5 with TRBJ1-6; 8 bases fit TRBD1. CDR3 length: 15 amino acids. Germline assignment: CDR1 MNHEY and CDR2 SVGAGI. The ends lost 4 bases at V and 10 bases at J; junction bases unmatched: 9.

The chain joins TRBV5-4 to TRBJ2-1, with 10 bases fitting TRBD2. The CDR3 runs to 16 residues. The germline V gene has CDR1 SGHNT and CDR2 YYREEE (reference sequence). Trimming took 0 bases from V and 10 from J; bases not matched to a gene: 10. CDR3 sequence reads: CASSLGGASGSGEQFF. CDR3 in DNA: TGTGCCAGCAGCTTGGGTGGGGCTAGCGGGAGTGGGGAGCAGTTCTTC. Supplemented by reference TRBV5-4 and TRBJ2-1, the full variable domain reads ETGVTQSPTHLIKTRGQQVTLRCSSQSGHNTVSWYQQALGQGPQFIFQYYREEENGRGNFPPRFSGLQFPNYSSELNVNALELDDSALYLCASSLGGASGSGEQFFGPGTRLTVL.

This chain uses TRBV6-1 with TRBJ2-7; either TRBD1 or TRBD2 may supply D (5 bases each). The CDR3 is 14 residues long. In germline, CDR1 is MNHNS, CDR2 SASEGT. V was pared by 3 bases and J by 3 bases, with 12 bases between. The CDR3 reads CASSDRGALYEQYF. The DNA of the CDR3 is TGTGCCAGCAGTGACCGAGGGGCCCTCTACGAGCAGTACTTC.

The chain links TRBV28 to TRBJ1-2; D is undetermined. V shed 6 bases and J shed 5 bases, with 13 bases lying between them. Germline assignment: CDR1 MDHEN and CDR2 SYDVKM. CDR3 size: 13 residues. CDR3 in amino acids: CASSPPLSYGYTF. The CDR3, as DNA: TGTGCCAGCAGCCCCCCCCTGTCGTATGGCTACACCTTC.

The rearrangement joins TRBV30 to TRBJ1-1; 7 nucleotides agree with TRBD1. The CDR3 consists of 13 residues. CDR1 GTSNPN and CDR2 SVGIG come from the germline V gene (reference sequence). V shed 2 bases, J shed 3 bases, and the junction held 3 bases outside the gene matches. The CDR3 is CAWSSRGDTEAFF. CDR3 nucleotide sequence: TGTGCCTGGAGTTCCAGGGGGGACACTGAAGCTTTCTTT.

This clone appeared once. This chain uses TRBV7-9 with TRBJ2-7; perhaps TRBD2 as D (6 bases). The CDR3 covers 15 residues. Trimming cost V 6 bases and J 0 bases, with 15 bases left between them. The germline V gene has CDR1 SEHNR and CDR2 FQNEAQ (reference sequence). This chain's CDR3 is CASRQLGGTSYEQYF. The CDR3, as DNA: TGTGCCAGCAGGCAGTTGGGCGGGACCTCCTACGAGCAGTACTTC.

The chain uses TRBV30 and TRBJ2-5; no reliable D call. The CDR3 is made up of 11 amino acids. Germline CDR1 and CDR2: GTSNPN and SVGIG (reference sequence). V gave up 4 bases and J gave up 6 bases, with 9 bases separating them. CDR3: CAWIIKQTQYF. In nucleotides, the CDR3 is TGTGCCTGGATCATTAAGCAGACCCAGTACTTC.

The rearrangement links TRBV5-1 to TRBJ2-2; D possibly corresponds to TRBD1 (5 bases). The V gene's germline CDR1 is SGHRS and CDR2 YFSETQ. CDR3 length: 15 residues. Trimming pared 0 bases from V and 4 bases from J, leaving 10 bases between. In nucleotides, the CDR3 is TGCGCCAGCAGCTTGGAGGGGTACAGCACCGGGGAGCTGTTTTTT. Protein: CASSLEGYSTGELFF.

The J gene is TRBJ1-3, the V gene TRBV4-3, with D maybe TRBD1 (5 bases). Germline V CDR1 and CDR2: LGHNA, YSLEER. This CDR3 region has 14 residues. Trimming shortened V by 0 bases and J by 8 bases, and 11 bases separated the two germline ends. Here the CDR3 DNA reads TGCGCCAGCAGCCAAGATTTGGGGGTAGACACCATATATTTT. This sequence encodes CASSQDLGVDTIYF.

This clone was found once. The chain links TRBV5-1 to TRBJ2-7, with 10 bases fitting TRBD1. With 4 bases clipped from V and 5 bases from J, the junction kept 9 bases outside the gene matches. This CDR3 is 15 amino acids long. Germline values: CDR1 SGHRS, CDR2 YFSETQ. This chain's CDR3 is CASSNGGTGANEQYF. The CDR3 nucleotides read TGCGCCAGCAGCAACGGAGGGACAGGGGCTAACGAGCAGTACTTC.

The chain employs TRBV7-9 and TRBJ1-2; TRBD1 agrees at 7 bases. Losses at the gene ends were 5 bases for V and 1 base for J; bases not matched to a gene: 7. This CDR3 is 15 amino acids long. Germline V gene data show CDR1 as SEHNR and CDR2 as FQNEAQ (reference sequence). The CDR3 nucleotides read TGTGCCAGCAGCGCCCGAGGGGACAGTAACTATGGCTACACCTTC. This gives the protein CASSARGDSNYGYTF. The full variable domain, completed using reference TRBV7-9 and TRBJ1-2, is DTGVSQNPRHKITKRGQNVTFRCDPISEHNRLYWYRQTLGQGPEFLTYFQNEAQLEKSRLLSDRFSAERPKGSFSTLEIQRTEQGDSAMYLCASSARGDSNYGYTFGSGTRLTVV.

The chain links TRBV28 to TRBJ1-1; 8 nucleotides line up with TRBD1. The CDR3 totals 16 residues. The junction had 10 bases not matched to a gene; V was cut back by 4 bases and J by 3 bases. CDR1 MDHEN and CDR2 SYDVKM come from the germline V gene. The CDR3 DNA sequence: TGTGCCAGCAGTTCCCCCACAGGGGGTGTTTACACTGAAGCTTTCTTT. Translated, it gives CASSSPTGGVYTEAFF.

The V call is TRBV5-5, the J call TRBJ1-1, with D possibly matching TRBD1 (6 bases). The CDR3 has 14 amino acids. Trimming took off 0 bases at V and 7 bases at J, with 13 bases between the two ends. The germline CDR1 and CDR2 sequences are SGHKS and YYEKEE (reference sequence). The CDR3 loop reads CASSLAQGRGEAFF. CDR3 bases: TGTGCCAGCAGCTTGGCACAGGGACGGGGTGAAGCTTTCTTT.